This T cell receptor beta chain was recorded in a study of response to subunit inactivated influenza vaccine. The CDR3 length is 16 residues. The J segment lost 5 bases and the V segment lost 4 bases, leaving 10 bases of the junction unmatched. Per germline, CDR1 SGHAT and CDR2 FQNNGV. Findings of the study overall: It was the authors' suggestion that each seasonal influenza vaccination recruits few new T cells.

TCRdb re-derived calls from the RT-PCR reads in MiXCR, one entry per CDR3 protein. The data show hundreds of thousands of distinct CDR3 sequences, approximately 15% seen once. This clonotype has a handful of counts. What it recognizes is unknown. The chain is built from TRBV11-2 and TRBJ2-1; 8 bases agree with TRBD1. The receptor's source is a man aged 50 to 60 who received an inactivated influenza vaccine. This material consisted of PBMCs from blood, taken about 11 days after vaccination. The CDR3, as DNA: TGTGCCAGCAGCTACGCTAGGACAGGGATCGACAATGAGCAGTTCTTC. It translates to CASSYARTGIDNEQFF.